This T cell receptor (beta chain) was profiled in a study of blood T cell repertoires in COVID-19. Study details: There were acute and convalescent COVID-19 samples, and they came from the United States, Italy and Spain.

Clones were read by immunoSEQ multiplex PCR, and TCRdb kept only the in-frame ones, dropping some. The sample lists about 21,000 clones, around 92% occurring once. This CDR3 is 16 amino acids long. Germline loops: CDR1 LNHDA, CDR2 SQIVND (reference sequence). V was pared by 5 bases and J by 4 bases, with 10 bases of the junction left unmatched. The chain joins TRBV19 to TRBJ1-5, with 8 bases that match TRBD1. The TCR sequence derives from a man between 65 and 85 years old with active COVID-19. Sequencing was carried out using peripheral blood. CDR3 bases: TGTGCCAGTAGTGCGTACCAGGGGGCTGGAAATCAGCCCCAGCATTTT. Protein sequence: CASSAYQGAGNQPQHF.